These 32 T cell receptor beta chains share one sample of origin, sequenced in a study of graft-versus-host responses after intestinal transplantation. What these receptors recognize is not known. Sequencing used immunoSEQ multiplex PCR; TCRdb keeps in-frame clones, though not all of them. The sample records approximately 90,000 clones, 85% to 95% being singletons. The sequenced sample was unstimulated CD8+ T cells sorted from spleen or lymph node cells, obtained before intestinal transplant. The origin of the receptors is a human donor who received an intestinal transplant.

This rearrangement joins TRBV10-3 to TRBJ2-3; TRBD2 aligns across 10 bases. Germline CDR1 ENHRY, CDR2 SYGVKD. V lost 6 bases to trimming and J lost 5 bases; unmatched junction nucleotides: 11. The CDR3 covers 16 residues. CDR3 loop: CAIRTGLAGEVDTQYF. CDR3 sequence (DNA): TGTGCCATCAGGACCGGCCTAGCGGGGGAGGTAGATACGCAGTATTTT.

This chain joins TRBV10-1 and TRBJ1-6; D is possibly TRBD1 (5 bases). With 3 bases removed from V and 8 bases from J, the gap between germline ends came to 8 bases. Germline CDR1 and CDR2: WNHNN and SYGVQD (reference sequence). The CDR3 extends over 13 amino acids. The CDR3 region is CASSETGYSPLHF. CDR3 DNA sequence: TGCGCCAGCAGTGAAACAGGATATTCACCCCTCCACTTT.

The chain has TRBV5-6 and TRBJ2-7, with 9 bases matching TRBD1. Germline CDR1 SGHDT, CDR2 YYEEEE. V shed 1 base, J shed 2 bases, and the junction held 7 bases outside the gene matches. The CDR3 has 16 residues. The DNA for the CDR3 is TGTGCCAGCAGCTTGAGGTGGGGACAGGGTCCCTACGAGCAGTACTTC. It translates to CASSLRWGQGPYEQYF.

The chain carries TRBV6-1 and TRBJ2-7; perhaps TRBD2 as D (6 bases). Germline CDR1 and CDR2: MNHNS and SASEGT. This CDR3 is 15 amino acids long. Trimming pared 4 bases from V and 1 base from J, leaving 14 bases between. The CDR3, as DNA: TGTGCCAGCAGTGGCCCGGGAGTAGGATCCTACGAGCAGTACTTC. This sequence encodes CASSGPGVGSYEQYF.

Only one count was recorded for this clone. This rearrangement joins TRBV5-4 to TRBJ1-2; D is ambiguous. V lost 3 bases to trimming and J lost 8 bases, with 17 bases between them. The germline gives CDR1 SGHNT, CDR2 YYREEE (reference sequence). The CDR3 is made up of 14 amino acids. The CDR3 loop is CASSSPDHSMGYTF. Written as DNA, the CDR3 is TGTGCCAGCAGCTCCCCAGACCACAGCATGGGCTACACCTTC. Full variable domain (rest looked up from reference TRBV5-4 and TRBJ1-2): ETGVTQSPTHLIKTRGQQVTLRCSSQSGHNTVSWYQQALGQGPQFIFQYYREEENGRGNFPPRFSGLQFPNYSSELNVNALELDDSALYLCASSSPDHSMGYTFGSGTRLTVV.

In nucleotides, the CDR3 is TGTGCCACCAGCAGCCGTACCCCTAGTAGCGTCTACAATGAGCAGTTCTTC. It specifies CATSSRTPSSVYNEQFF. V gene TRBV15 combines with J gene TRBJ2-1; D may be TRBD2 (5 bases). The germline V and J ends were trimmed by 3 bases and 3 bases, with 18 bases remaining between them. The CDR3 has 17 amino acids. Germline values: CDR1 LNHNV, CDR2 YYDKDF (reference sequence).

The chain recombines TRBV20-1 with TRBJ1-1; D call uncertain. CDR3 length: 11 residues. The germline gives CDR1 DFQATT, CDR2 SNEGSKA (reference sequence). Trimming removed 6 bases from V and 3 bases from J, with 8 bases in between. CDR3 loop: CSAALDTEAFF. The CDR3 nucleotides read TGCAGTGCGGCCCTCGACACTGAAGCTTTCTTT.

The CDR3 region has the DNA TGTGCCAGCAGCTTTCTGCGTCAGGCGCCCGACGAGCAGTACTTC. Its protein product is CASSFLRQAPDEQYF. The chain carries TRBV5-4 and TRBJ2-7; the D is unclear. The CDR3 runs to 15 residues. Germline CDR1 SGHNT, CDR2 YYREEE (reference sequence). Trimming left V 2 bases short and J 5 bases short, with 17 bases between.

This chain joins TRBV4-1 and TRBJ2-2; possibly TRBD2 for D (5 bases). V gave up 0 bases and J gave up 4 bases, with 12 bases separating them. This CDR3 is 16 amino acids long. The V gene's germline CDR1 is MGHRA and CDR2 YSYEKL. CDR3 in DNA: TGCGCCAGCAGCCAAGATAGGCTAGCAGTCACCGGGGAGCTGTTTTTT. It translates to CASSQDRLAVTGELFF.

CDR3 coding DNA: TGTGCCAGCAGCCAAAAGCCGCCAGACTTCGCTGGGGCCAACGTCCTGACTTTC. Translating gives CASSQKPPDFAGANVLTF. The rearrangement uses TRBV14 and TRBJ2-6; D call uncertain. CDR1 SGHDN and CDR2 FVKESK come from the germline V gene. Trimming pared 2 bases from V and 2 bases from J, leaving 16 bases between. The CDR3 covers 18 residues.

CDR3 protein: CASSLDYSTGTSGSTDTQYF. The CDR3 coding sequence is TGTGCCAGCAGCTTAGATTATTCAACCGGGACTAGCGGTAGCACAGATACGCAGTATTTT. The rearrangement joins TRBV7-8 to TRBJ2-3; TRBD2 aligns across 11 bases. Losses at the gene ends were 1 base for V and 0 bases for J; bases not matched to a gene: 12. The CDR3 sequence is 20 residues long. Germline assignment: CDR1 SGHVS and CDR2 FQNEAQ. Full variable domain (missing parts from reference TRBV7-8 and TRBJ2-3): GAGVSQSPRYKVAKRGQDVALRCDPISGHVSLFWYQQALGQGPEFLTYFQNEAQLDKSGLPSDRFFAERPEGSVSTLKIQRTQQEDSAVYLCASSLDYSTGTSGSTDTQYFGPGTRLTVL.

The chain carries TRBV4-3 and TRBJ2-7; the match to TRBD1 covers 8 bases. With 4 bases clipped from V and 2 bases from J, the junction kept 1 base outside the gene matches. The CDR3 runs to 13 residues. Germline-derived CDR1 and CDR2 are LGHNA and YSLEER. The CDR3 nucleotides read TGCGCCAGCAGCCCGGACAGGGCCTACGAGCAGTACTTC. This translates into CASSPDRAYEQYF.

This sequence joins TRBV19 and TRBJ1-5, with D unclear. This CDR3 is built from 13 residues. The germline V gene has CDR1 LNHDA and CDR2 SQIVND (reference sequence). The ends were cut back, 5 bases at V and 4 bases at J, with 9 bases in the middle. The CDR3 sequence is CASSADWNQPQHF. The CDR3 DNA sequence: TGTGCCAGTAGTGCCGACTGGAATCAGCCCCAGCATTTT.

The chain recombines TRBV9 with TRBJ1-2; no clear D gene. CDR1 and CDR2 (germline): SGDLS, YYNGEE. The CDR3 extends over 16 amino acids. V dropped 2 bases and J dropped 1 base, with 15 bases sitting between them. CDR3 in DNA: TGTGCCAGCAGCGTCGGGGATCTGGGCAGTAACTATGGCTACACCTTC. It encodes CASSVGDLGSNYGYTF.

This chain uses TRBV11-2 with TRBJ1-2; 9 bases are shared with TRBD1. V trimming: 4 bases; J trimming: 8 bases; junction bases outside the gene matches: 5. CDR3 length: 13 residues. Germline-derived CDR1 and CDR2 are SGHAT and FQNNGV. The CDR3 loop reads CASSSTGTGGYTF. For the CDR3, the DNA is TGTGCCAGCAGCTCCACCGGGACAGGGGGCTACACCTTC.

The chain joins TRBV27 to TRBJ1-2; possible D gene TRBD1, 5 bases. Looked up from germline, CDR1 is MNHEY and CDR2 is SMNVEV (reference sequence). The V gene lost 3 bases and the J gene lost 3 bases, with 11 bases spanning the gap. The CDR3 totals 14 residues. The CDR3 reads CASSFGGTDYGYTF. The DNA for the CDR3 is TGTGCCAGCAGTTTCGGGGGTACCGACTATGGCTACACCTTC.

CDR3 sequence reads: CSAPQGAGAFF. CDR3 DNA sequence: TGCAGTGCTCCCCAGGGGGCAGGAGCTTTCTTT. V gene TRBV20-1 combines with J gene TRBJ1-1, with 8 bases aligning to TRBD1. The CDR3 is 11 residues long. Germline assignment: CDR1 DFQATT and CDR2 SNEGSKA (reference sequence). The V gene end was trimmed by 5 bases and the J gene end by 10 bases; junction bases not matched to a gene: 6.

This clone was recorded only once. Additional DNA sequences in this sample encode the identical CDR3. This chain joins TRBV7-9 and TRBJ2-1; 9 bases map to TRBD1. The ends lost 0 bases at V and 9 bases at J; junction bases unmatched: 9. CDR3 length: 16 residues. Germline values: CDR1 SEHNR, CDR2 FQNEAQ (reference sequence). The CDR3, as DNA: TGTGCCAGCAGCTTAGCGTTGGGACAGGGATCTGGTGAGCAGTTCTTC. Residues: CASSLALGQGSGEQFF.

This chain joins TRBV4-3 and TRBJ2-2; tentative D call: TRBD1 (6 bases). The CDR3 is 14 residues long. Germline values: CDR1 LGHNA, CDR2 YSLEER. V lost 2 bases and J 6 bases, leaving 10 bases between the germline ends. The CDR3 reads CASSQSGEPGELFF. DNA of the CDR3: TGCGCCAGCAGCCAATCAGGGGAACCCGGGGAGCTGTTTTTT.

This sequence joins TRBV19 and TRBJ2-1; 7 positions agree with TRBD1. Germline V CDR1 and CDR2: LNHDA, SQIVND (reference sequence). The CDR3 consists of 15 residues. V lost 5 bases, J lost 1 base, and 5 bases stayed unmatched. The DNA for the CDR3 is TGTGCCAGTAGTTTAACAGGGGAATCCTACAATGAGCAGTTCTTC. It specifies CASSLTGESYNEQFF.

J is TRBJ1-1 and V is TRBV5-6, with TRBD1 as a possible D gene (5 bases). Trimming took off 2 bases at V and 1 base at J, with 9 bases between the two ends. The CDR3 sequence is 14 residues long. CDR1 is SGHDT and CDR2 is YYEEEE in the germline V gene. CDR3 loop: CASSLTQANTEAFF. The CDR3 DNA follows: TGTGCCAGCAGCTTAACACAGGCGAACACTGAAGCTTTCTTT.

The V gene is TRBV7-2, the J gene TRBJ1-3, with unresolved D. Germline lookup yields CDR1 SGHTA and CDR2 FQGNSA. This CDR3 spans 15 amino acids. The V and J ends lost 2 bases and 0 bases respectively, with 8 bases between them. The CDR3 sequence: CASSLSGGSGNTIYF. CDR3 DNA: TGTGCCAGCAGCTTATCAGGAGGCTCTGGAAACACCATATATTTT.

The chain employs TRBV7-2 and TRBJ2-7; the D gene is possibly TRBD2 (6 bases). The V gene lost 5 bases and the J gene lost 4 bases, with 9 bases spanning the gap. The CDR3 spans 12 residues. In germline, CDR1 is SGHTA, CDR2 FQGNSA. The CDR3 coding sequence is TGTGCCAGCAGCCCCGGGGGATACGAGCAGTACTTC. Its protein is CASSPGGYEQYF.

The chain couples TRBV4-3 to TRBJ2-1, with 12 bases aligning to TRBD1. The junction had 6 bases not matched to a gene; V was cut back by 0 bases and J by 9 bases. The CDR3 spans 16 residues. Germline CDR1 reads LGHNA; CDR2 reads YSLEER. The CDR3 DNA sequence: TGCGCCAGCAGCCAAGACGGGACAGGGGGCCGTCTTGAGCAGTTCTTC. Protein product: CASSQDGTGGRLEQFF.

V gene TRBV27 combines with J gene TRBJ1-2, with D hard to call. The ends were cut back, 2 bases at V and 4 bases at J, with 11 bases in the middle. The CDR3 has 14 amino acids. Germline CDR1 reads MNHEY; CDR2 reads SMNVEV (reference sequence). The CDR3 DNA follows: TGTGCCAGCAGTTTAGAAGGAGGCATCTATGGCTACACCTTC. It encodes CASSLEGGIYGYTF.

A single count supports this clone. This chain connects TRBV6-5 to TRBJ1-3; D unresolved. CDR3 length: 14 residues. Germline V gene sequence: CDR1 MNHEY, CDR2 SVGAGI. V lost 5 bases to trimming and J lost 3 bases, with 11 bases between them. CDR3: CASSGSFVGNTIYF. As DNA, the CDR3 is TGTGCCAGCAGTGGCAGTTTCGTTGGAAACACCATATATTTT.

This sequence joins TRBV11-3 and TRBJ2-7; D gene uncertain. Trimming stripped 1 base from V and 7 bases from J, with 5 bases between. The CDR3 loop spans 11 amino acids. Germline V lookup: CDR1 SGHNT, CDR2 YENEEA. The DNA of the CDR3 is TGTGCCAGCAGCTTAGGAACAGAGCAGTACTTC. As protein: CASSLGTEQYF. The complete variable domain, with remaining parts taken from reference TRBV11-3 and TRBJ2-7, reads EAGVVQSPRYKIIEKKQPVAFWCNPISGHNTLYWYLQNLGQGPELLIRYENEEAVDDSQLPKDRFSAERLKGVDSTLKIQPAELGDSAVYLCASSLGTEQYFGPGTRLTVT.

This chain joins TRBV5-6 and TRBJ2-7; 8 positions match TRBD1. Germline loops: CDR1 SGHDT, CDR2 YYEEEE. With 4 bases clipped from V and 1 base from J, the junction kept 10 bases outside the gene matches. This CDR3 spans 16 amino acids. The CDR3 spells CASSKWTGPNSYEQYF. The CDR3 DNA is TGTGCCAGCAGCAAATGGACAGGGCCAAATTCCTACGAGCAGTACTTC.

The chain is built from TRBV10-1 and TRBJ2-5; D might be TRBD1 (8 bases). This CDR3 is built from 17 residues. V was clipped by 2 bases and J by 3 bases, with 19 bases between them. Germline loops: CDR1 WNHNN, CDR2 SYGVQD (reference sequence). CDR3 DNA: TGCGCCAGCAGTGAGCCGAACAACAGGGGGGGAAAAGAGACCCAGTACTTC. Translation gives CASSEPNNRGGKETQYF.

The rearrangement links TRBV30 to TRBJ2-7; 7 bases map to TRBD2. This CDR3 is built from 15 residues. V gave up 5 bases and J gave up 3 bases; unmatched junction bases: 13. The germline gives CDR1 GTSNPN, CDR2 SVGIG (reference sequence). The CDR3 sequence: CAWAHGGGNYYEQYF. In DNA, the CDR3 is TGTGCCTGGGCCCATGGGGGGGGGAATTACTACGAGCAGTACTTC.

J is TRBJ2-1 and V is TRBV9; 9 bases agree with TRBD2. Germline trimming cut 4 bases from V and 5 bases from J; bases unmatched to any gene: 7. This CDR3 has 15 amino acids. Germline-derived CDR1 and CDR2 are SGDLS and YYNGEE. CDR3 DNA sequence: TGTGCCAGCAGCCCCCGGGCTAGCGGGGACAATGAGCAGTTCTTC. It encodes CASSPRASGDNEQFF. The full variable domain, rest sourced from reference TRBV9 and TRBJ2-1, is DSGVTQTPKHLITATGQRVTLRCSPRSGDLSVYWYQQSLDQGLQFLIQYYNGEERAKGNILERFSAQQFPDLHSELNLSSLELGDSALYFCASSPRASGDNEQFFGPGTRLTVL.

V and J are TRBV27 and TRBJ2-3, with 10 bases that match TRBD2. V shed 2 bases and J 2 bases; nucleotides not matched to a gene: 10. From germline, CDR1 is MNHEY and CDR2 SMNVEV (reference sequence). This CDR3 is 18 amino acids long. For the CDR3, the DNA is TGTGCCAGCAGTTTAAAAGGGTTAGCGGGGGGATTCACAGATACGCAGTATTTT. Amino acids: CASSLKGLAGGFTDTQYF.